This T cell receptor (beta chain) comes out of a study of human T cells and chemical hapten exposure. The template was total RNA from unfractionated whole blood. The CDR3 consists of 15 residues. V dropped 6 bases and J dropped 4; count of bases not matched to a gene: 12. Germline V lookup: CDR1 GTSNPN, CDR2 SVGIG (reference sequence). TCRdb processed the 5' RACE reads anew with MiXCR; each CDR3 protein has one entry. This sample yields about 80,000 distinct CDR3 sequences, of which about a sixth are seen a single time; almost 7% belongs to the top ten. The rearrangement links TRBV30 to TRBJ2-3; 8 bases fit TRBD2. The receptor was isolated from a female donor in good health. CDR3 coding DNA: TGTGCCTGTTGGGAGGGTAGCGGGGCTGCAGATACGCAGTATTTT. It yields the protein CACWEGSGAADTQYF.